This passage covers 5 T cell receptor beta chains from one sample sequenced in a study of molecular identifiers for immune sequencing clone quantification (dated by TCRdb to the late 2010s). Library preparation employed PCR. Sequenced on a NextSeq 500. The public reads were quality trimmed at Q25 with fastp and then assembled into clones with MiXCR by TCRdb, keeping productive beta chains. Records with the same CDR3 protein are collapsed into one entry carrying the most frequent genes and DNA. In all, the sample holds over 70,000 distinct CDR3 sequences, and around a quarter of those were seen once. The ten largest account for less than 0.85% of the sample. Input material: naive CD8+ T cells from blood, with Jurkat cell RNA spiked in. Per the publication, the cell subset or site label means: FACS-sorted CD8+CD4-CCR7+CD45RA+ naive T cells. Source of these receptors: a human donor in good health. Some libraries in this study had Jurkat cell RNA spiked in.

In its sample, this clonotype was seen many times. In DNA, the CDR3 is TGTGCCAGCAGCTTTCGGGACCTATACACCGGGGAGCTGTTTTTT. This translates into CASSFRDLYTGELFF. The V and J genes are TRBV7-9 and TRBJ2-2; either TRBD1 or TRBD2 may fit D (5 bases each). V was cut by 3 bases and J by 3 bases, with 11 bases left in between. This CDR3 has 15 residues. Germline CDR1 is SEHNR and CDR2 is FQNEAQ (reference sequence).

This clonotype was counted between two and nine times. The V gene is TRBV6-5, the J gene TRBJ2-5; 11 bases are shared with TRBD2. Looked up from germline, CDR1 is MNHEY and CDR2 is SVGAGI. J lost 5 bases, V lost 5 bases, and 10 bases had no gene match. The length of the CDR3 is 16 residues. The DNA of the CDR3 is TGTGCCAGCAGTGCCCTACTAGCGGGGGTAGAGGAGACCCAGTACTTC. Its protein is CASSALLAGVEETQYF.

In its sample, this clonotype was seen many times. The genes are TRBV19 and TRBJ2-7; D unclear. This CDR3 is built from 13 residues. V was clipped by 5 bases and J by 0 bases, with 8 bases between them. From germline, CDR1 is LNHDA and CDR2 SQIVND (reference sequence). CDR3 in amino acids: CASSPGFSYEQYF. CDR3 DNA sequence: TGTGCCAGTAGTCCCGGTTTCTCCTACGAGCAGTACTTC.

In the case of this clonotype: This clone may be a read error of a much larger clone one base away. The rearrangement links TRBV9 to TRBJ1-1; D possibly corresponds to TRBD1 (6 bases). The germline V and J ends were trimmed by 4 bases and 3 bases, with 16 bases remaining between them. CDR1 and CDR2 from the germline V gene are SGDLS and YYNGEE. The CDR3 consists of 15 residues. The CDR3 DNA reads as TGTGCCAGCAGCCCAAAGAGGGGGGTATACACTGAAGCTTTCTTT. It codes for CASSPKRGVYTEAFF.

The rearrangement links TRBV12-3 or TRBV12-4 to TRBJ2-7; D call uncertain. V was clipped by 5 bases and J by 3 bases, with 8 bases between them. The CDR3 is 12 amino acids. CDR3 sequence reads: CASSPDYYEQYF. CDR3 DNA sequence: TGTGCCAGCAGTCCCGATTACTACGAGCAGTACTTC.